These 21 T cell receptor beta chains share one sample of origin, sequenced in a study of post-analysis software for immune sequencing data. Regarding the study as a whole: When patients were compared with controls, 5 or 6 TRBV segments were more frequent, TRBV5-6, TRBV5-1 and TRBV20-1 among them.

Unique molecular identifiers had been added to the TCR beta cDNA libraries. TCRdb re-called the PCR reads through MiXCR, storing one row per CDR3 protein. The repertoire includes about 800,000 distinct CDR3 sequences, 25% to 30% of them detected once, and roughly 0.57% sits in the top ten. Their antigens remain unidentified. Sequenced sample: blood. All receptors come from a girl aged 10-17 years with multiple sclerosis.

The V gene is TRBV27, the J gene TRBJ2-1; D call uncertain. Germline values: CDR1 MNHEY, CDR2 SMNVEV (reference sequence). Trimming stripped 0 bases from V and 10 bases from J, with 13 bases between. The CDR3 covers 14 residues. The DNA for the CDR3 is TGTGCCAGCAGTTTATCCCGATCAGCCGCCGAGCAGTTCTTC. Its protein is CASSLSRSAAEQFF.

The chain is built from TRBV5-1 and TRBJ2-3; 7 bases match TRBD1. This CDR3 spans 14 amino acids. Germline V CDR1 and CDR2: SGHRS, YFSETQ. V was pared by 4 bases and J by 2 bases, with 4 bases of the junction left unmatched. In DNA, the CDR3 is TGCGCCAGCAGCCCCGGACAGGTCACAGATACGCAGTATTTT. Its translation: CASSPGQVTDTQYF.

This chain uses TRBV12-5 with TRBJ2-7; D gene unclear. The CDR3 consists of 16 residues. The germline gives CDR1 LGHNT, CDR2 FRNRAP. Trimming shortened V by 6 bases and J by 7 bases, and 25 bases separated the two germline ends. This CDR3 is CASGPTVLRLLDEQYF. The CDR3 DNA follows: TGTGCTAGTGGCCCTACAGTTCTCCGACTGTTGGATGAGCAGTACTTC. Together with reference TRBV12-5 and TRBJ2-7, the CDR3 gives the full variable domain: DARVTQTPRHKVTEMGQEVTMRCQPILGHNTVFWYRQTMMQGLELLAYFRNRAPLDDSGMPKDRFSAEMPDATLATLKIQPSEPRDSAVYFCASGPTVLRLLDEQYFGPGTRLTVT.

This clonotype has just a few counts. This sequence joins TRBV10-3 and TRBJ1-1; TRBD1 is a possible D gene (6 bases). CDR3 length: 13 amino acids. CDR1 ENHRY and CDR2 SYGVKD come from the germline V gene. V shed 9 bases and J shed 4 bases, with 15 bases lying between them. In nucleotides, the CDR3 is TGTGCCATGGGTTATGGAGGGGGCACTGAAGCTTTCTTT. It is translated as CAMGYGGGTEAFF.

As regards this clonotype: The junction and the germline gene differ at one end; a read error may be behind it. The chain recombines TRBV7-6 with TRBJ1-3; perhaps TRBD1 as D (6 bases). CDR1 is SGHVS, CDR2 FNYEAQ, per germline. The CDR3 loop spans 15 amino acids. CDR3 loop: CTSSLRTDSGNTIYF. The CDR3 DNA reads TGTACCAGCAGCTTAAGGACAGACTCTGGAAACACCATATATTTT.

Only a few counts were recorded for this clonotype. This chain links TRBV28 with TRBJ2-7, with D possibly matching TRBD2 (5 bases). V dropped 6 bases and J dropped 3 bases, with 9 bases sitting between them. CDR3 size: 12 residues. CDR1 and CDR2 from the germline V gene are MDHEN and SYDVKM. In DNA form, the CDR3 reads TGTGCCAGCAGGGCTAGCCACTACGAGCAGTACTTC. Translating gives CASRASHYEQYF. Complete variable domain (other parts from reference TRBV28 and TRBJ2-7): DVKVTQSSRYLVKRTGEKVFLECVQDMDHENMFWYRQDPGLGLRLIYFSYDVKMKEKGDIPEGYSVSREKKERFSLILESASTNQTSMYLCASRASHYEQYFGPGTRLTVT.

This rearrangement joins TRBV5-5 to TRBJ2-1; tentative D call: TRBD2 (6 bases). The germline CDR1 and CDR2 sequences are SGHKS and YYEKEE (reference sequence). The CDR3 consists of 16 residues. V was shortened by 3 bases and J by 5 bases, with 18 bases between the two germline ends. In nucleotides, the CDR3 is TGTGCCAGCAGCTCGCTGCCGGGACTTCAAGACAATGAGCAGTTCTTC. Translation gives CASSSLPGLQDNEQFF. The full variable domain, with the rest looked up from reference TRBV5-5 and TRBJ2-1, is DAGVTQSPTHLIKTRGQQVTLRCSPISGHKSVSWYQQVLGQGPQFIFQYYEKEERGRGNFPDRFSARQFPNYSSELNVNALLLGDSALYLCASSSLPGLQDNEQFFGPGTRLTVL.

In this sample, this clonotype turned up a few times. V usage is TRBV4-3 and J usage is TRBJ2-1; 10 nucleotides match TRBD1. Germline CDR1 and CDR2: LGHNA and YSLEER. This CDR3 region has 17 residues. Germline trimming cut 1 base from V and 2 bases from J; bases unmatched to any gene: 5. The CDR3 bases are TGCGCCAGCAGCCAAGCCTCCGGGACAGGGGCCTACAATGAGCAGTTCTTC. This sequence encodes CASSQASGTGAYNEQFF.

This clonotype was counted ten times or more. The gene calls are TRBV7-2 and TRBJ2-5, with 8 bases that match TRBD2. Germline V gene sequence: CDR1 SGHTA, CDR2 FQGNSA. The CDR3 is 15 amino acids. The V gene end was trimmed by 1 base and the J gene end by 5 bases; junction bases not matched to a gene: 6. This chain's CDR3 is CASSLGAGGTETQYF. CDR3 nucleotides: TGTGCCAGCAGCTTAGGGGCGGGGGGCACGGAGACCCAGTACTTC. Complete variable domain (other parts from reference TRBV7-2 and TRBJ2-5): GAGVSQSPSNKVTEKGKDVELRCDPISGHTALYWYRQSLGQGLEFLIYFQGNSAPDKSGLPSDRFSAERTGGSVSTLTIQRTQQEDSAVYLCASSLGAGGTETQYFGPGTRLLVL.

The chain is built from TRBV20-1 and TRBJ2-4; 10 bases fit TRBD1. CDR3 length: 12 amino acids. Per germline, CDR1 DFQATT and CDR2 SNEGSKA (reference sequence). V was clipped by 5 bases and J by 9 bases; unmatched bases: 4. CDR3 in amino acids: CSAGRTGGIQYF. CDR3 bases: TGCAGTGCTGGCCGGACAGGGGGCATTCAGTACTTC.

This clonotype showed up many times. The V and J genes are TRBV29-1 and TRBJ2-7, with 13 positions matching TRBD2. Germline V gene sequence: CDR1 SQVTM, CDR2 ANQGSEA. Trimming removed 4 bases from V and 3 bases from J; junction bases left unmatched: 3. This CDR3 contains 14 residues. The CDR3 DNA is TGCAGCGTTGGGACTAGCGGGAGTTTCTACGAGCAGTACTTC. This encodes CSVGTSGSFYEQYF.

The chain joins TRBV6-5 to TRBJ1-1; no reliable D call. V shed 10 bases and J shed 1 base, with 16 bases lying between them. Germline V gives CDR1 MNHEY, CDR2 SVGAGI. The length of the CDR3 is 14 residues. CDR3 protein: CATSRQPENTEAFF. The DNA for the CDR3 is TGTGCCACCTCGCGGCAGCCCGAGAACACTGAAGCTTTCTTT.

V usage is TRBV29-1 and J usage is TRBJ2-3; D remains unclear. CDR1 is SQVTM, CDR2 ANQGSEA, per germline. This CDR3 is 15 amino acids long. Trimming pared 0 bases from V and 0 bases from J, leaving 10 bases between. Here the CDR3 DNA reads TGCAGCGTTGAAGACCGCCGGGTCAGCACAGATACGCAGTATTTT. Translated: CSVEDRRVSTDTQYF.

Written as DNA, the CDR3 is TGTGCCACCAGTGGTGCCGGACTAGCGGGAGTAAAGACCCAGTACTTC. Amino acid sequence: CATSGAGLAGVKTQYF. This chain uses TRBV24-1 with TRBJ2-5; 13 bases map to TRBD2. V shed 5 bases and J 6 bases; nucleotides not matched to a gene: 8. The CDR3 has 16 residues. Germline V gives CDR1 KGHDR, CDR2 SFDVKD.

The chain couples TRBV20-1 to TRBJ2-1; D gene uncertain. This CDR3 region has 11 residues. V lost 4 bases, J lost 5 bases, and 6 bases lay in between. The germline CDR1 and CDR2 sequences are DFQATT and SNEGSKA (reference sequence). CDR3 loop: CSATTHNEQFF. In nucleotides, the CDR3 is TGCAGTGCTACTACCCACAATGAGCAGTTCTTC.

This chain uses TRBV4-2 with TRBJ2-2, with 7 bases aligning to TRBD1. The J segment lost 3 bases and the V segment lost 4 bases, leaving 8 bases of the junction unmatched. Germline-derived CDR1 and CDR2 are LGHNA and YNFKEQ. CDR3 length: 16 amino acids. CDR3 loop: CASSRDRDWDTGELFF. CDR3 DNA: TGTGCCAGCAGCCGCGACAGGGATTGGGACACCGGGGAGCTGTTTTTT.

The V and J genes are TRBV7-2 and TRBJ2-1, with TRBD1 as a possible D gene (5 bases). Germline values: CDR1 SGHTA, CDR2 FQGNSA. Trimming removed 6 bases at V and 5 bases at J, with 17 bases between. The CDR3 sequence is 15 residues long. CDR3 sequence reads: CASRLHGVRDNEQFF. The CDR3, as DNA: TGTGCCAGCAGGCTCCATGGGGTCAGGGACAATGAGCAGTTCTTC.

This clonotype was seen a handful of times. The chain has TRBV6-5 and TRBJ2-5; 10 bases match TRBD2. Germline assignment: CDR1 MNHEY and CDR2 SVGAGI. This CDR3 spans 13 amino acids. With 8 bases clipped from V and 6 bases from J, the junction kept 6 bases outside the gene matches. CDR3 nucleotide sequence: TGTGCCAGCGGGACTAGCGTCTTACAGACCCAGTACTTC. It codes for CASGTSVLQTQYF.

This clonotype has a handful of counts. CDR3: CATSRARGASGGQSTDTQYF. For the CDR3, the DNA is TGTGCCACCAGCAGAGCGCGGGGGGCTAGCGGGGGCCAAAGCACAGATACGCAGTATTTT. The genes are TRBV15 and TRBJ2-3, with TRBD2 identical over 10 bases. The length of the CDR3 is 20 residues. Germline V gene lookup returns CDR1 LNHNV and CDR2 YYDKDF (reference sequence). The V segment lost 1 base and the J segment 0 bases; nucleotides outside the gene matches: 13.

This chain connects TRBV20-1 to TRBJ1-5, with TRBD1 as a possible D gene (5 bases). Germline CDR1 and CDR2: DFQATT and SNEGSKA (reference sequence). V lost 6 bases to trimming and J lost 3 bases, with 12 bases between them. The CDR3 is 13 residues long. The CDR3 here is CSASGRANQPQHF. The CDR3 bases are TGCAGTGCCAGTGGCAGGGCCAATCAGCCCCAGCATTTT.

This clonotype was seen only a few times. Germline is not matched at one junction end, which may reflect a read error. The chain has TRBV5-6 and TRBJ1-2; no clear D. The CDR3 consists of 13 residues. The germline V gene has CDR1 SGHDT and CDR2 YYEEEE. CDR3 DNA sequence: TGTGCCAGCAGCTTGATCCAGGCCTATGGCTACATCTTC. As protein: CASSLIQAYGYIF.